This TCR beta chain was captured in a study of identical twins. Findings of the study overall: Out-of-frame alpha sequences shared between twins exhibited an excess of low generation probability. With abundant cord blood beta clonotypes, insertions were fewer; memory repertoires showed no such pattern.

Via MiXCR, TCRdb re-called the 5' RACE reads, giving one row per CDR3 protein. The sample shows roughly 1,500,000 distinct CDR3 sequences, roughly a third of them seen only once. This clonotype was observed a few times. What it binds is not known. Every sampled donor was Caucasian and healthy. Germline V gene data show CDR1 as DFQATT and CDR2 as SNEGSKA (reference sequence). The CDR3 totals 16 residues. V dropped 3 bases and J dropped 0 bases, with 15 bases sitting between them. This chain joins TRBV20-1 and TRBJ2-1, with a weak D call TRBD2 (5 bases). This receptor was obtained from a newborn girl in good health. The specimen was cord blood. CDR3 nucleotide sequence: TGCAGTGCTAGTCAACGAGCGGCGCCCTCCTACAATGAGCAGTTCTTC. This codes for CSASQRAAPSYNEQFF.